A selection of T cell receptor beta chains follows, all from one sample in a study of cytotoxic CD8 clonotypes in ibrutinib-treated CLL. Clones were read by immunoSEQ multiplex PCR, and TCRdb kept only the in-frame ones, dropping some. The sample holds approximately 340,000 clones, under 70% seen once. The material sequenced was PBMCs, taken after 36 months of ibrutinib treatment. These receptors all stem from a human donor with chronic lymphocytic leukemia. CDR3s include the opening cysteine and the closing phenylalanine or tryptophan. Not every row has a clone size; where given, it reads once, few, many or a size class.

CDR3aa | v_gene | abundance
CASSHNEQFF | TRBV18 | NA
CASSYGTGNYGYTF | TRBV5-8 | NA
CASSPRDRVGTEAFF | TRBV5-1 | few
CASSLAGPGGGEQFF | TRBV11-2 | NA
CASSSGLAGGKERYEQYF | TRBV11-2 | NA
CASRDSGEDTQYF | TRBV28 | NA
CSVEPVLGDTQYF | TRBV29-1 | NA
CASTLGRGTTNQPQHF | TRBV7-9 | NA
CASSPGDVTNEKLFF | TRBV7-2 | NA
CSVRGDSAGELFF | TRBV29-1 | NA
CASSLSPTNSNQPQHF | TRBV18 | NA
CASSSRTSGGLEWYYYNEQFF | TRBV13 | NA
CASSLVRPGRSVYEQYF | TRBV7-9 | once
CASSPPGGPSYNEQFF | TRBV18 | once
CASSLGVNSPLHF | TRBV5-6 | NA
CASSLDRTSYEQYF | TRBV6-5 | few
CASSLIWSSEQFF | TRBV11-2 | NA
CASRKQGDYEQYF | TRBV28 | NA
CASSVGDPSGRAYEQYF | TRBV9 | NA
CASSYSWDSYEQYF | TRBV6-5 | NA
CASSLSGGIGTQYF | TRBV6-5 | NA
CASSLGVGLAGSYEQYF | TRBV5-1 | once
CASSLTAGWETQYF | TRBV7-9 | few
CSVLLAGEPYEQYF | TRBV29-1 | NA
CASSQEWMGTEAFF | TRBV14 | NA
CASSPDPGTGAETQYF | TRBV4-1 | NA
CASSLDRPFSGNTIYF | TRBV5-8 | NA
CASSPLGTAYEQYF | TRBV7-9 | NA
CASSYSGQGPNQPQHF | TRBV6-5 | NA
CASSVPGLAGTEQFF | TRBV28 | NA
CASSQDPLTSGRANTGELFF | TRBV4-3 | NA
CASAPAGGGQPQHF | TRBV25-1 | NA
CASSNNRPGIGNSYEQYF | TRBV5-1 | NA